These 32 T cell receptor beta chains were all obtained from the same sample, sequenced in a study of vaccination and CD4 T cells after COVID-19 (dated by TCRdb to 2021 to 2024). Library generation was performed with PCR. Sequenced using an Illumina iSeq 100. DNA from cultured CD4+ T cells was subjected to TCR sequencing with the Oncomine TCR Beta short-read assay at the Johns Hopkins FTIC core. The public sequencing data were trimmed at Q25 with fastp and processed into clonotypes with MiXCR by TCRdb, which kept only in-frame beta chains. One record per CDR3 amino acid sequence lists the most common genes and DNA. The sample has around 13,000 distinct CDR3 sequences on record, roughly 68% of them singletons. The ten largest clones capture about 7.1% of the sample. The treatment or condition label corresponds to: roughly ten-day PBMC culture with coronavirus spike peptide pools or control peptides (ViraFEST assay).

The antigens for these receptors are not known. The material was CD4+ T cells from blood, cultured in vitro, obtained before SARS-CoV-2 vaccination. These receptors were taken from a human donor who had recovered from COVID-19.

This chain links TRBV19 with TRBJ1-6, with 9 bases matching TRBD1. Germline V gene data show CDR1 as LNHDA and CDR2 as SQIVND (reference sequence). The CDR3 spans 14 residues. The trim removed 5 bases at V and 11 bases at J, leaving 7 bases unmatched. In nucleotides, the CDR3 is TGTGCCAGTAGTTCAGGACAGGGGTTGGCACCCCTCCACTTT. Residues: CASSSGQGLAPLHF.

DNA of the CDR3: TGCAGTGCTAGAGTAAGCCCCGCAGATACGCAGTATTTT. Amino acid sequence: CSARVSPADTQYF. This chain links TRBV20-1 with TRBJ2-3; D gene uncertain. Trimming stripped 1 base from V and 4 bases from J, with 9 bases between. The germline gives CDR1 DFQATT, CDR2 SNEGSKA (reference sequence). The CDR3 is 13 amino acids.

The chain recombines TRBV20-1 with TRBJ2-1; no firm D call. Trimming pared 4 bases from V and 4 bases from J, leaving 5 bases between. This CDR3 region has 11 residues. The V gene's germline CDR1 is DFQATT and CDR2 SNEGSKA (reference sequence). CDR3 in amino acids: CSANVYNEQFF. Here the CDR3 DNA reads TGCAGTGCTAACGTGTACAATGAGCAGTTCTTC.

The CDR3 bases are TGTGCCAGCAGCGACCCTAGATCTGGAAACACCATATATTTT. This sequence encodes CASSDPRSGNTIYF. The gene calls are TRBV6-1 and TRBJ1-3; the D is unclear. The CDR3 covers 14 residues. The V end was cut by 6 bases, the J end by 1 base, with 10 bases between. Germline CDR1 is MNHNS and CDR2 is SASEGT.

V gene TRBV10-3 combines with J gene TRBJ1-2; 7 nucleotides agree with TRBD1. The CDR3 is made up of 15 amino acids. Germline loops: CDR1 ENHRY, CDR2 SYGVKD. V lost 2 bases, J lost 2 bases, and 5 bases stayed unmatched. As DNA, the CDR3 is TGTGCCATCAGTGAGCCTTTGACAGGGAACTATGGCTACACCTTC. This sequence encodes CAISEPLTGNYGYTF.

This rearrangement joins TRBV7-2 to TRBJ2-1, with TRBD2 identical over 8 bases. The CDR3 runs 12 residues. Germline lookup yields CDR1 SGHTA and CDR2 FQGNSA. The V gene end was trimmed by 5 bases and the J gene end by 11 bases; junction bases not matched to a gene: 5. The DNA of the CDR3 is TGTGCCAGCAGCCTAACTAGCGGAAAGCAGTTCTTC. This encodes CASSLTSGKQFF.

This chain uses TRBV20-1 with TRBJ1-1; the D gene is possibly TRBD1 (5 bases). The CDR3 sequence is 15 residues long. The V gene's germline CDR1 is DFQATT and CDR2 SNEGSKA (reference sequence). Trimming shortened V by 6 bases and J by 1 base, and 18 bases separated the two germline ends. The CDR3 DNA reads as TGCAGTGCCTGGCGGGGGGTCACGGGGAACACTGAAGCTTTCTTT. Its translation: CSAWRGVTGNTEAFF.

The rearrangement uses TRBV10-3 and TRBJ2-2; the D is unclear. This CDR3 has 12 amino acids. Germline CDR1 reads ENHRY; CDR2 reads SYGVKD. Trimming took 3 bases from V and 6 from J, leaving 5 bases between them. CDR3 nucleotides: TGTGCCATCAGTGAACCCCCCGGGGAGCTGTTTTTT. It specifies CAISEPPGELFF.

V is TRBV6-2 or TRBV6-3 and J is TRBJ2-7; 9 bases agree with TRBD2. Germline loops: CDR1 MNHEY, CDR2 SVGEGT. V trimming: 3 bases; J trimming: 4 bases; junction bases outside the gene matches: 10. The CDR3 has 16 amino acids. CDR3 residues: CASSYPSGTVRYEQYF. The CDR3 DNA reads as TGTGCCAGCAGTTATCCTAGCGGGACAGTAAGGTACGAGCAGTACTTC.

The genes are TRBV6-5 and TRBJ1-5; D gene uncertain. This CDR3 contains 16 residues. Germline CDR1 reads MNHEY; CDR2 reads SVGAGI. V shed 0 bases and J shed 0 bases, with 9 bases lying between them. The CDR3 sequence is CASSYSSTPSNQPQHF. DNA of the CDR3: TGTGCCAGCAGTTACTCGAGCACACCTAGCAATCAGCCCCAGCATTTT.

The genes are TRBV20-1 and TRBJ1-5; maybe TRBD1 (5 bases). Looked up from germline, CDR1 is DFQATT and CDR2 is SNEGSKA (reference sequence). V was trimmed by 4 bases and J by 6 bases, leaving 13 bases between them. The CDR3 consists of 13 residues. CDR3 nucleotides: TGCAGTGCTACTACCAGGGTGGGTCAGCCCCAGCATTTT. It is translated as CSATTRVGQPQHF.

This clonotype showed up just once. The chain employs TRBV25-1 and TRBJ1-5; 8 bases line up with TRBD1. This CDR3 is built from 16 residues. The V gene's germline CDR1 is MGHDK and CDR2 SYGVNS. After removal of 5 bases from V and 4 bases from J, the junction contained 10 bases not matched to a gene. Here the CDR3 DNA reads TGTGCCAGCAGTTACTTTCCGGGACAGGAAAATCAGCCCCAGCATTTT. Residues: CASSYFPGQENQPQHF.

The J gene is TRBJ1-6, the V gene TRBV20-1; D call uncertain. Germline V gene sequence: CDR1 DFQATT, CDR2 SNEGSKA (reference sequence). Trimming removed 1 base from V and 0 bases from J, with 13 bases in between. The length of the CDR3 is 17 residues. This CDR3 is CSARATHKSSYNSPLHF. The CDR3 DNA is TGCAGTGCTAGAGCGACCCACAAGAGCTCCTATAATTCACCCCTCCACTTT.

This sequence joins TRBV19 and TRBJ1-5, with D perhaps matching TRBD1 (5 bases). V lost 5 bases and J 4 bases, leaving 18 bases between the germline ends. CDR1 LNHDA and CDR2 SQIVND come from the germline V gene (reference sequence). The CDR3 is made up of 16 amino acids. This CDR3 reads CASSPTYTGGNQPQHF. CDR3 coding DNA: TGTGCCAGTAGTCCCACTTACACCGGGGGGAATCAGCCCCAGCATTTT.

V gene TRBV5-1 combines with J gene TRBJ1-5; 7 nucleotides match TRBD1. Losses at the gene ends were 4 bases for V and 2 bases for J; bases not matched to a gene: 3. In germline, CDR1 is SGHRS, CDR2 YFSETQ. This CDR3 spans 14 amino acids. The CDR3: CASSEGTGNQPQHF. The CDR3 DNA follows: TGCGCCAGCAGCGAGGGGACAGGCAATCAGCCCCAGCATTTT.

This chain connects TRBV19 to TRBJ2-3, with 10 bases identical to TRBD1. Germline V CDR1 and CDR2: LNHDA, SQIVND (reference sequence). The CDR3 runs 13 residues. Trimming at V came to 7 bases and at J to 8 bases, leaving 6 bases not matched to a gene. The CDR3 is CASTDRGLGTQYF. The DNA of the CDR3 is TGTGCCAGTACCGACAGGGGGCTGGGTACGCAGTATTTT.

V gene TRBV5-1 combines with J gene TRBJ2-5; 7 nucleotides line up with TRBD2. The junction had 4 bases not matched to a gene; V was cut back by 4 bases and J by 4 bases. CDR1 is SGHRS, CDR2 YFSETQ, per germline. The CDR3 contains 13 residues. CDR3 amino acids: CASSGRAAETQYF. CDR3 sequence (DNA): TGCGCCAGCAGCGGGAGGGCGGCAGAGACCCAGTACTTC. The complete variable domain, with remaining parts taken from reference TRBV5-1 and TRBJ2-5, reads KAGVTQTPRYLIKTRGQQVTLSCSPISGHRSVSWYQQTPGQGLQFLFEYFSETQRNKGNFPGRFSGRQFSNSRSEMNVSTLELGDSALYLCASSGRAAETQYFGPGTRLLVL.

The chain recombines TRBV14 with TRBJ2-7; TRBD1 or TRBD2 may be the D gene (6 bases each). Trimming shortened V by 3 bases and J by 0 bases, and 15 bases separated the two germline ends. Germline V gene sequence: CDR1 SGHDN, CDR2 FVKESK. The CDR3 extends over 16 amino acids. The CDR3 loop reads CASSQATGRSSYEQYF. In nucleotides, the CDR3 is TGTGCCAGCAGCCAGGCCACAGGGAGGAGCTCCTACGAGCAGTACTTC.

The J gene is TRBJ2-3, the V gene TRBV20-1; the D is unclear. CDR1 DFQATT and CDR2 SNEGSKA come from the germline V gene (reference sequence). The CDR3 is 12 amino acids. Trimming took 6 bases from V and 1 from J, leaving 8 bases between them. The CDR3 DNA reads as TGCAGTGCCACGTACCGCACAGATACGCAGTATTTT. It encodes CSATYRTDTQYF.

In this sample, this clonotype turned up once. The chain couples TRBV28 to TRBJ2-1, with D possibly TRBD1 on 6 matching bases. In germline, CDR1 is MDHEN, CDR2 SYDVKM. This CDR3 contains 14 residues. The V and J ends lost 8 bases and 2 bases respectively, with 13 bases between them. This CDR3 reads CASRARDTYNEQFF. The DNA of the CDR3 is TGTGCCAGCCGTGCTCGGGACACCTACAATGAGCAGTTCTTC.

CDR3 DNA: TGCAGTGCTAGTCCTAGATCCTCCTACAATGAGCAGTTCTTC. Translated, it gives CSASPRSSYNEQFF. This chain joins TRBV20-1 and TRBJ2-1; D is uncertain. The V end was cut by 3 bases, the J end by 0 bases, with 9 bases between. CDR1 and CDR2 (germline): DFQATT, SNEGSKA (reference sequence). There are 14 residues in the CDR3.

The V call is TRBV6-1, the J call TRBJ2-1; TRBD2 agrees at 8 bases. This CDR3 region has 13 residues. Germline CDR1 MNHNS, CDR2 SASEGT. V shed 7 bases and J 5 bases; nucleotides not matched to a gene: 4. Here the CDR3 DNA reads TGTGCCAGCACCCCCGGGGGGGACAATGAGCAGTTCTTC. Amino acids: CASTPGGDNEQFF.

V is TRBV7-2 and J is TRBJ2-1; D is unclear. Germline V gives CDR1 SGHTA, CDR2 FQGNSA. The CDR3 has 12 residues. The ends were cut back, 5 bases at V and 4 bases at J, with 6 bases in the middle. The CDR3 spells CASSPDYNEQFF. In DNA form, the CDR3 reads TGTGCCAGCAGCCCTGATTACAATGAGCAGTTCTTC.

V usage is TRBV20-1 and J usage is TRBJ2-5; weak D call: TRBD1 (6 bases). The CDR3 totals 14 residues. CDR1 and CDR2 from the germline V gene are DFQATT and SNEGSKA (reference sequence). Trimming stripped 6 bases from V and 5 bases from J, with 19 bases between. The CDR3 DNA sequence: TGCAGTGCAGTAGGGGGACGGGGTGGCGAGACCCAGTACTTC. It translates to CSAVGGRGGETQYF.

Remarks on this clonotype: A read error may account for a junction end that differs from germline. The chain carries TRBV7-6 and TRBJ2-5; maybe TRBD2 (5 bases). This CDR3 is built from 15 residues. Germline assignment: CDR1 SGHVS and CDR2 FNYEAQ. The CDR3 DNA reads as TGTGCTAGCAGCTTAGCGCGCGGAAACCAAGAGACCCAGTACTTC. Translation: CASSLARGNQETQYF.

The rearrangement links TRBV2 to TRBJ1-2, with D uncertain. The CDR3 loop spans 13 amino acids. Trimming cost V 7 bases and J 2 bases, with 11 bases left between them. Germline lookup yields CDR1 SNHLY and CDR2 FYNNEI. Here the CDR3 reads CASNASPNYGYTF. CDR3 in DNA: TGTGCCAGCAACGCCAGTCCCAACTATGGCTACACCTTC.

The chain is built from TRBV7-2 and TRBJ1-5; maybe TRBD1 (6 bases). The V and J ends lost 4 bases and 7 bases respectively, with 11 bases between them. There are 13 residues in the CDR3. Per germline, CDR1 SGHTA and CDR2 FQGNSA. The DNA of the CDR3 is TGTGCCAGCAGCTCCCAACAGGGACAGCCCCAGCATTTT. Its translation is CASSSQQGQPQHF.

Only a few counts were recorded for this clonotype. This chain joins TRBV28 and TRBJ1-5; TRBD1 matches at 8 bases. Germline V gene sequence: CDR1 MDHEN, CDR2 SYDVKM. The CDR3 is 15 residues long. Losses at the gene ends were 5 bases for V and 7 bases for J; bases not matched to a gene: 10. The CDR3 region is CASSPRQGAGQPQHF. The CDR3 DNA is TGTGCCAGCAGTCCACGTCAGGGGGCAGGGCAGCCCCAGCATTTT.

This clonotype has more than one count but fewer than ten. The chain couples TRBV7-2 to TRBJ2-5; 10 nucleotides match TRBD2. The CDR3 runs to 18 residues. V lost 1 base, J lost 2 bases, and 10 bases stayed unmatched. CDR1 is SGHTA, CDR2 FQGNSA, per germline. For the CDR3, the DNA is TGTGCCAGCAGCTTAGTTCTAGCGGGAGCGAAACATCAAGAGACCCAGTACTTC. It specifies CASSLVLAGAKHQETQYF. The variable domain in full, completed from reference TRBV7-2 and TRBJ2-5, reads GAGVSQSPSNKVTEKGKDVELRCDPISGHTALYWYRQSLGQGLEFLIYFQGNSAPDKSGLPSDRFSAERTGGSVSTLTIQRTQQEDSAVYLCASSLVLAGAKHQETQYFGPGTRLLVL.

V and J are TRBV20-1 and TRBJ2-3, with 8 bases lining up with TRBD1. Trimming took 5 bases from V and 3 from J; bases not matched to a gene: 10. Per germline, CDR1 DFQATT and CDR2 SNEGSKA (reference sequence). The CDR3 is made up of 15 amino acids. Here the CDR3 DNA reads TGCAGTGCTCCCCGACAGGGGTTTTCGACAGATACGCAGTATTTT. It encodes CSAPRQGFSTDTQYF.

The DNA for the CDR3 is TGTGCCAGCAGTGAACGGACAGCATATAATTCACCCCTCCACTTT. Its translation: CASSERTAYNSPLHF. V usage is TRBV25-1 and J usage is TRBJ1-6, with D perhaps TRBD1 (6 bases). Germline loops: CDR1 MGHDK, CDR2 SYGVNS. CDR3 length: 15 residues. V was pared by 2 bases and J by 4 bases, with 9 bases between.

The CDR3 spells CASSYSTRDRTLVLNQPQHF. In DNA, the CDR3 is TGTGCCAGCAGTTACTCGACCCGGGACAGAACCCTAGTACTCAATCAGCCCCAGCATTTT. The chain has TRBV6-5 and TRBJ1-5; 7 nucleotides agree with TRBD1. J gave up 3 bases and V 0 bases, and 17 bases lay outside the gene matches. The CDR3 is 20 amino acids. The germline V gene encodes CDR1 MNHEY and CDR2 SVGAGI.